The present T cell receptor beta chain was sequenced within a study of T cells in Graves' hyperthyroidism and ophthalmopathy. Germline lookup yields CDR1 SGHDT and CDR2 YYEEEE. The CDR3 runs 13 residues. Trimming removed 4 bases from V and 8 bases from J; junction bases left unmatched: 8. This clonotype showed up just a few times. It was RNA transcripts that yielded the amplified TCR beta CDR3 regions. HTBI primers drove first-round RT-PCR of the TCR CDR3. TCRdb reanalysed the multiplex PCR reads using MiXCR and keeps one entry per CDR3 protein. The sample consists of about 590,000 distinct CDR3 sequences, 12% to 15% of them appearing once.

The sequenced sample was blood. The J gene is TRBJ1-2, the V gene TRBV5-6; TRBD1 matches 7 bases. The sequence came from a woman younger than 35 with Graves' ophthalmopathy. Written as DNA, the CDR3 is TGTGCCAGCAGCAACGCAGGGGGTAGGGGCTACACCTTC. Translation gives CASSNAGGRGYTF.